This TCR beta chain was obtained from a study of cytomegalovirus exposure and HLA in healthy donors. Concerning this clone itself: Its antigen remains unidentified.

The V and J ends lost 10 bases and 3 bases respectively, with 15 bases between them. Per germline, CDR1 WSHSY and CDR2 SAAADI. This CDR3 has 13 residues. General study results and limits: Most TCR sequences were uncommon, yet certain public TCRs appeared in many donors. The study labeled more than 150 TCR beta chains cytomegalovirus-associated.

The repertoire was sequenced with immunoSEQ multiplex PCR; TCRdb's copy has only in-frame clones and lacks some. In the table there are some 78,000 clones, 90% to 96% of which are singletons. The rearrangement links TRBV10-2 to TRBJ1-1; D is uncertain. Input material: PBMCs. The TCR originated in a man younger than 30 in good health and CMV-seropositive. The CDR3 DNA follows: TGCGCCACCTGCTTTTTGAGGGACACTGAAGCTTTCTTT. It is translated as CATCFLRDTEAFF.